This is a list of T cell receptor beta chains from one sample in a study of identical twins. From the 5' RACE reads, TCRdb called clonotypes with MiXCR, one entry per CDR3 protein. The table lists some 900,000 distinct CDR3 sequences, 12% of them singletons. These sequences were also reported in another study, on yellow fever vaccine responses in identical twins.

Sample: PBMCs. Receptors originate from a woman aged 18 to 35 in good health. The CDR3 runs from the conserved cysteine through the conserved F or W. The D gene is left open where the match is weak. Clone size, where shown, is once, few, many, or a class for clones that have expanded.

>TRBJ2-1|TRBD2|few|11|TRBV2
CASSTAGEQFF
TGTGCCAGCAGCACAGCGGGGGAGCAGTTCTTC
>TRBJ2-7|TRBD2|-|14|TRBV2
CASREASGTYEQYF
TGTGCCAGCAGAGAAGCTAGCGGAACCTACGAGCAGTACTTC
>TRBJ2-5|TRBD2|-|16|TRBV5-1
CASSPAGGAGQETQYF
TGCGCCAGCAGCCCCGCGGGGGGCGCGGGACAAGAGACCCAGTACTTC
>TRBJ2-7|-|few|12|TRBV7-3
CASTLQGYEQYF
TGTGCCAGCACCCTACAGGGCTACGAGCAGTACTTC
>TRBJ2-3|TRBD2|few|15|TRBV5-1
CASGRSGGASDTQYF
TGCGCCAGCGGGCGAAGCGGGGGGGCTTCAGATACGCAGTATTTT
>TRBJ2-3|-|-|18|TRBV10-1
CASSESGTSAASTDTQYF
TGCGCCAGCAGTGAGTCGGGGACCTCAGCGGCAAGCACAGATACGCAGTATTTT
>TRBJ2-1|TRBD2|-|18|TRBV6-2/TRBV6-3
CASRIAGLAGGSYNEQFF
TGTGCCAGCAGAATCGCAGGACTAGCGGGAGGATCCTACAATGAGCAGTTCTTC
>TRBJ2-1|-|-|15|TRBV7-6
CASSSNSGAYNEQFF
TGTGCCAGCAGCTCCAACTCCGGGGCCTACAATGAGCAGTTCTTC
>TRBJ1-1|TRBD1|many|17|TRBV7-2
CASSASVGQGARTEAFF
TGTGCCAGCAGCGCAAGTGTGGGACAGGGGGCCCGCACTGAAGCTTTCTTT
>TRBJ2-7|-|few|13|TRBV2
CASSEVGSHEQYF
TGTGCCAGCAGTGAAGTGGGGTCCCACGAGCAGTACTTC
>TRBJ2-2|-|-|15|TRBV28
CASSLSTDNTGELFF
TGTGCCAGCAGTTTATCGACGGACAATACCGGGGAGCTGTTTTTT
>TRBJ2-4|TRBD1|-|15|TRBV5-1
CASSLGQGPGYIQYF
TGCGCCAGCAGTCTAGGACAGGGGCCGGGGTACATTCAGTACTTC
>TRBJ1-6|-|few|15|TRBV4-1
CASSQEHRPNSPLHF
TGCGCCAGCAGCCAAGAACACAGGCCCAATTCACCCCTCCACTTT
>TRBJ1-5|-|many|12|TRBV12-3/TRBV12-4
CASSRGDQPQHF
TGTGCCAGCAGTCGGGGGGATCAGCCCCAGCATTTT
>TRBJ2-7|TRBD1|-|15|TRBV28
CASGDRDREDSEQYF
TGTGCCAGCGGAGACCGGGACAGGGAGGATAGCGAGCAGTACTTC
>TRBJ1-1|-|many|13|TRBV3-1
CASSQQGGTEAFF
TGTGCCAGCAGCCAGCAAGGGGGGACTGAAGCTTTCTTT
>TRBJ2-5|TRBD2|-|16|TRBV14
CASSQEYTSGSRTQYF
TGTGCCAGCAGCCAAGAATATACTAGCGGTTCCCGGACCCAGTACTTC
>TRBJ1-4|-|few|14|TRBV10-3
CAISGTGTNEKLFF
TGTGCCATCAGTGGGACGGGAACTAATGAAAAACTGTTTTTT
>TRBJ2-7|-|few|12|TRBV6-6
CASSSSPLEQYF
TGTGCCAGCAGTTCCTCGCCTCTCGAGCAGTACTTC
>TRBJ2-4|-|-|15|TRBV3-1
CASSHRDTNKNIQYF
TGTGCCAGCAGCCACCGGGACACCAACAAAAACATTCAGTACTTC
>TRBJ2-1|TRBD2|-|16|TRBV20-1
CSAMDASGGAPNEQFF
TGCAGTGCTATGGACGCAAGCGGGGGGGCCCCCAATGAGCAGTTCTTC
>TRBJ2-1|-|-|11|TRBV28
CAIGMGNEQFF
TGTGCCATCGGTATGGGGAATGAGCAGTTCTTC
>TRBJ2-3|-|once|15|TRBV27
CASSSLGTGWDTQYF
TGTGCCAGCAGTTCTCTGGGGACGGGCTGGGATACGCAGTATTTT
>TRBJ2-1|-|few|14|TRBV25-1
CASSDPREGGEQFF
TGTGCCAGCAGTGATCCAAGGGAGGGGGGCGAGCAGTTCTTC
>TRBJ2-7|TRBD1|few|14|TRBV6-2/TRBV6-3
CASSRDRVDREQYF
TGTGCCAGCAGCCGGGACAGGGTGGACCGCGAGCAGTACTTC
>TRBJ1-2|-|many|16|TRBV4-1
CASSQPRTGKAGGYTF
TGCGCCAGCAGCCAACCCCGCACAGGGAAAGCGGGAGGCTACACCTTC
>TRBJ1-5|-|few|14|TRBV6-1
CASSPGRHNQPQHF
TGTGCCAGCAGCCCCGGACGGCACAATCAGCCCCAGCATTTT
>TRBJ2-1|TRBD1|-|16|TRBV5-1
CASSNSQGARRNEQFF
TGCGCCAGCAGCAATAGCCAGGGGGCCCGAAGGAATGAGCAGTTCTTC
>TRBJ2-1|-|once|14|TRBV2
CASSELVLASEQFF
TGTGCCAGCAGTGAATTAGTACTAGCCTCTGAGCAGTTCTTC
>TRBJ1-5|-|few|14|TRBV6-5
CASSYIGSNQPQHF
TGTGCCAGCAGTTATATAGGAAGCAATCAGCCCCAGCATTTT
>TRBJ2-1|-|few|14|TRBV10-3
CAISERESRAEQFF
TGTGCCATCAGTGAAAGGGAATCTAGGGCTGAGCAGTTCTTC
>TRBJ2-1|-|-|16|TRBV7-9
CASSLEGGLSYNEQFF
TGTGCCAGCAGCTTAGAGGGGGGGCTATCCTACAATGAGCAGTTCTTC
>TRBJ2-3|-|-|12|TRBV6-6
CASGSVPDTQYF
TGTGCCAGCGGGAGTGTCCCAGATACGCAGTATTTT
>TRBJ2-5|-|many|16|TRBV5-1
CASSLGNLGGERTQYF
TGCGCCAGCAGCCTGGGGAACCTTGGAGGGGAGAGGACCCAGTACTTC
>TRBJ2-2|-|few|13|TRBV20-1
CSAIVTNTGELFF
TGCAGTGCTATCGTCACGAACACCGGGGAGCTGTTTTTT
>TRBJ2-1|-|-|16|TRBV29-1
CSVETNGKRRYNEQFF
TGCAGCGTTGAAACCAATGGAAAGCGCCGATACAATGAGCAGTTCTTC
>TRBJ2-1|TRBD1|few|18|TRBV7-8
CASSLVRDRGRFYNEQFF
TGTGCCAGCAGCTTAGTACGGGACAGGGGGCGGTTTTACAATGAGCAGTTCTTC
>TRBJ2-7|TRBD2|few|15|TRBV7-9
CASSLGVSGSGEQYF
TGTGCCAGCAGCTTAGGAGTTAGCGGGAGTGGCGAGCAGTACTTC
>TRBJ2-1|-|many|12|TRBV10-3
CAISGIADEQFF
TGTGCCATCAGTGGCATAGCAGATGAGCAGTTCTTC
>TRBJ2-5|TRBD2|-|19|TRBV5-1
CASSLGVRLLAGGEETQYF
TGCGCCAGCAGCTTGGGGGTTCGGCTACTAGCGGGAGGAGAAGAGACCCAGTACTTC
>TRBJ2-5|TRBD2|-|18|TRBV28
CASSLSSSGGAWEETQYF
TGTGCCAGCAGTTTATCATCTAGCGGGGGGGCCTGGGAAGAGACCCAGTACTTC
>TRBJ1-6|-|-|15|TRBV12-3/TRBV12-4
CASTPFGQGGSPLHF
TGTGCCAGCACCCCCTTCGGGCAGGGAGGTTCACCCCTCCACTTT
>TRBJ2-1|TRBD1|few|14|TRBV12-3/TRBV12-4
CASRPWGTVNEQFF
TGTGCCAGCAGGCCATGGGGGACAGTCAATGAGCAGTTCTTC
>TRBJ1-1|-|few|11|TRBV20-1
CSARLKNEAFF
TGCAGTGCTAGATTAAAAAATGAAGCTTTCTTT
>TRBJ2-3|-|many|17|TRBV7-2
CASSLMWTPQGMDTQYF
TGTGCCAGCAGCTTAATGTGGACGCCCCAGGGTATGGATACGCAGTATTTT
>TRBJ1-1|-|many|13|TRBV5-1
CASRRQANTEAFF
TGCGCCAGCAGGAGACAGGCGAACACTGAAGCTTTCTTT